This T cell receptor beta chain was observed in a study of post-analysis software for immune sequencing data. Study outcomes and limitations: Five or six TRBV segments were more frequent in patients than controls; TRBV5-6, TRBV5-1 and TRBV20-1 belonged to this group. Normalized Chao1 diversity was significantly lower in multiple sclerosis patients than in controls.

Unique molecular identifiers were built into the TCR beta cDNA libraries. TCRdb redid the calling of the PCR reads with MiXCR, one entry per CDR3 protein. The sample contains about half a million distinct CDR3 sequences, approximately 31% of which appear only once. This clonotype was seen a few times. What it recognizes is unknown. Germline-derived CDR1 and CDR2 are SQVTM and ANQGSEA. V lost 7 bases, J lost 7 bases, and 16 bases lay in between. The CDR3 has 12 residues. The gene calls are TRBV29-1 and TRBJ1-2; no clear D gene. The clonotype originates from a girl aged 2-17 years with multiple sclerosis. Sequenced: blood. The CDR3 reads CSAEGVPGGYTF. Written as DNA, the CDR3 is TGCAGCGCCGAGGGAGTTCCAGGTGGCTACACCTTC.